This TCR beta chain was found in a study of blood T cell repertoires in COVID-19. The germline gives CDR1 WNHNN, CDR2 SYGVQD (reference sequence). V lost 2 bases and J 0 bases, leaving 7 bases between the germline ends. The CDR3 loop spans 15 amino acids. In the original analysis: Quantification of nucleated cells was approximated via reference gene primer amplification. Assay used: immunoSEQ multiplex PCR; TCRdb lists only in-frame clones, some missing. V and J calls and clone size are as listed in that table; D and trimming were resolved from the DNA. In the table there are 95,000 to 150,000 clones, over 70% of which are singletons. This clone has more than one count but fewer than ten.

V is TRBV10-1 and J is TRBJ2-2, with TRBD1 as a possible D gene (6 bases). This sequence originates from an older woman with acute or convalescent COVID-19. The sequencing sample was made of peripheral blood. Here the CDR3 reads CASSERTANTGELFF. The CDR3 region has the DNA TGCGCCAGCAGTGAGCGGACAGCGAACACCGGGGAGCTGTTTTTT.